A selection of T cell receptor beta chains follows, all from one sample in a study of beta chain features in type 1 diabetes. Here immunoSEQ multiplex PCR was the method, and the copy in TCRdb shows in-frame clones only, minus some. The data contain 250,000 to 300,000 clones, roughly an eighth of them seen just once; the ten biggest clones take up under 0.02%. Sequencing used naive CD4+ T cells from blood. The receptors derive from a man younger than 45 with type 1 diabetes. Each CDR3 is given with its conserved first and last residue. D genes are given only for firm matches. Expanded clones get a size class; other rows say once, few or many, or leave the size out.

V,size,J,length,D,DNA,CDR3
TRBV29-1,NA,TRBJ2-1,13,TRBD1,TGCAGCGTTGCGGGACAGGGATTAAATGAGCAGTTCTTC,CSVAGQGLNEQFF
TRBV7-8,NA,TRBJ2-2,16,TRBD1,TGTGCCAGCAGCTGGACCGGGACAGGGAACACCGGGGAGCTGTTTTTT,CASSWTGTGNTGELFF
TRBV28,few,TRBJ2-1,15,TRBD2,TGTGCCAGCAGTCCCCTAGCGGGAGTGGCAAATGAGCAGTTCTTC,CASSPLAGVANEQFF
TRBV6-6,few,TRBJ2-3,11,NA,TGTGCCGCCAGTGGCACAGATACGCAGTATTTT,CAASGTDTQYF
TRBV20-1,few,TRBJ2-2,11,NA,TGCAGTGTAACAAGAACCGGGGAGCTGTTTTTT,CSVTRTGELFF
TRBV28,NA,TRBJ2-7,13,NA,TGTGCCAGCGGGGACGGGAGTAGGTACGAGCAGTACTTC,CASGDGSRYEQYF
TRBV7-2,NA,TRBJ2-7,14,TRBD1,TGTGCCAGCAGCAAGGGACAGCGGACCTACGAGCAGTACTTC,CASSKGQRTYEQYF
TRBV5-1,few,TRBJ2-7,15,TRBD2,TGCGCCAGCAGCCAGACTAGCGGGAGTGGAAACGAGCAGTACTTC,CASSQTSGSGNEQYF
TRBV28,few,TRBJ2-5,14,TRBD1,TGTGCCAGCAGTCCTAGACAGGGGCTGGAGACCCAGTACTTC,CASSPRQGLETQYF
TRBV9,few,TRBJ2-1,16,TRBD2,TGTGCCAGCAGCACCCCCCTAGCGGGAGTGCTCAATGAGCAGTTCTTC,CASSTPLAGVLNEQFF
TRBV19,NA,TRBJ2-7,13,NA,TGTGCCAGTAGTGAACTGCCCTCCTACGAGCAGTACTTC,CASSELPSYEQYF
TRBV4-3,NA,TRBJ2-7,14,NA,TGCGCCAGCAGCTTCCAAACAGAGTCCTACGAGCAGTACTTC,CASSFQTESYEQYF
TRBV30,few,TRBJ2-2,14,TRBD2,TGTGCCTGGAGACCTAGCGGGAACACCGGGGAGCTGTTTTTT,CAWRPSGNTGELFF
TRBV19,NA,TRBJ1-5,12,NA,TGTGCCAGTAGTCGTTTCAATCAGCCCCAGCATTTT,CASSRFNQPQHF
TRBV2,few,TRBJ1-2,15,NA,TGTGCCAGCAGTGAAGAGAGGGTTCACAGCTATGGCTACACCTTC,CASSEERVHSYGYTF
TRBV6-5,few,TRBJ2-7,13,NA,TGTGCCAGCAGTTCAGGTCGTGGCTACGAGCAGTACTTC,CASSSGRGYEQYF
TRBV29-1,NA,TRBJ1-2,13,TRBD1,TGCAGCGTCGAGCGGACAGGGGACTATGGCTACACCTTC,CSVERTGDYGYTF